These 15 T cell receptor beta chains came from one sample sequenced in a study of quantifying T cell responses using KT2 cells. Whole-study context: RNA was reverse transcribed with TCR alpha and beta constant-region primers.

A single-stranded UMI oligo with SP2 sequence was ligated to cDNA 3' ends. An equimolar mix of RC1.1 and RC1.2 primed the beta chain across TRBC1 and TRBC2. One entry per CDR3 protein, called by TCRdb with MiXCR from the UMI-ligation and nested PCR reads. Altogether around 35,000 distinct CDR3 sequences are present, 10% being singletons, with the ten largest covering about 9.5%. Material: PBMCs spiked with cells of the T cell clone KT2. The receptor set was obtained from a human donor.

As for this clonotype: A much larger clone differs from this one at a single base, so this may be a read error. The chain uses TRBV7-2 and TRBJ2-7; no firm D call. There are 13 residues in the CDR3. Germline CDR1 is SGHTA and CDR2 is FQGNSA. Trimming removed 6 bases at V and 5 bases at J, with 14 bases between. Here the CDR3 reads CASRRTVGDEQYF. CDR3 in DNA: TGTGCCAGCAGACGGACGGTAGGAGACGAGCAGTACTTC.

DNA of the CDR3: TGCGCCAGCAGAGTGAGTGCTGCTGAAAACATTCAGTACTTC. Its protein is CASRVSAAENIQYF. The chain has TRBV4-1 and TRBJ2-4, with D unclear. V dropped 6 bases and J dropped 5 bases, with 14 bases sitting between them. Germline loops: CDR1 MGHRA, CDR2 YSYEKL. CDR3 length: 14 residues.

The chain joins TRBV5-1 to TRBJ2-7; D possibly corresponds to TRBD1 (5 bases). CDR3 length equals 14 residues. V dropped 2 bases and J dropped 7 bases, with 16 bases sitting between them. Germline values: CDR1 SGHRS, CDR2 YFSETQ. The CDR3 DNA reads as TGCGCCAGCAGCTTTAAGGGCAGGGATAGTGAGCAGTACTTC. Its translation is CASSFKGRDSEQYF.

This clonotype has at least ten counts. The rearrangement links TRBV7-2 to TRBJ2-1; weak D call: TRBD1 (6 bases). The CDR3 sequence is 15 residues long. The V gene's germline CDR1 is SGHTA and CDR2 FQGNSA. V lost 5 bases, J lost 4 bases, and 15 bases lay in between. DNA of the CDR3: TGTGCCAGCAGCCTCTCGGACAGAGAGTACAATGAGCAGTTCTTC. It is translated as CASSLSDREYNEQFF. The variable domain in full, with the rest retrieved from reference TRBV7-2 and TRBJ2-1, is GAGVSQSPSNKVTEKGKDVELRCDPISGHTALYWYRQSLGQGLEFLIYFQGNSAPDKSGLPSDRFSAERTGGSVSTLTIQRTQQEDSAVYLCASSLSDREYNEQFFGPGTRLTVL.

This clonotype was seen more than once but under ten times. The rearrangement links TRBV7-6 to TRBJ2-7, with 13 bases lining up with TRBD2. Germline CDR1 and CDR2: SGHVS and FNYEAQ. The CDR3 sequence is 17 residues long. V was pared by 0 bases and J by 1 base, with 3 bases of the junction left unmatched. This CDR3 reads CASSLAGLAGESYEQYF. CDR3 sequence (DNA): TGTGCCAGCAGCTTAGCCGGACTAGCGGGAGAATCCTACGAGCAGTACTTC.

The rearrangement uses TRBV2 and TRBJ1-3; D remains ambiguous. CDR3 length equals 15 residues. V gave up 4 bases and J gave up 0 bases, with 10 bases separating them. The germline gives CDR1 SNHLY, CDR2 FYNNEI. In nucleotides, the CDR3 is TGTGCCAGCAGTGTTGTACGGAGCTCTGGAAACACCATATATTTT. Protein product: CASSVVRSSGNTIYF.

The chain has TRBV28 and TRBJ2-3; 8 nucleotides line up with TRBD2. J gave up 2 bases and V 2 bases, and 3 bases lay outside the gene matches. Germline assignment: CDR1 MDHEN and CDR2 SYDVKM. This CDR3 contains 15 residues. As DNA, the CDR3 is TGTGCCAGCAGTTTAGGCGGGAGGCCCACAGATACGCAGTATTTT. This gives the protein CASSLGGRPTDTQYF.

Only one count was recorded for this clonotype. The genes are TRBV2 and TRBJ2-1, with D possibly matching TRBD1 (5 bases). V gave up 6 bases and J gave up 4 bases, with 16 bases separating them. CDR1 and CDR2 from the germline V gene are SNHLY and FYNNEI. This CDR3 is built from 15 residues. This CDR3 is CASRADSSRYNEQFF. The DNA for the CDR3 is TGTGCCAGCAGGGCAGACAGTTCGAGGTACAATGAGCAGTTCTTC.

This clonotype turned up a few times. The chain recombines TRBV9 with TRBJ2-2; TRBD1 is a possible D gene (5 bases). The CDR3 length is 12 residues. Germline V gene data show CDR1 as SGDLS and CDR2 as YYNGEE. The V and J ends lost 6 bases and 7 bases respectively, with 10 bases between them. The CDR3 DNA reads TGTGCCAGCAACCAAGGGGTCGGGGAGCTGTTTTTT. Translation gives CASNQGVGELFF.

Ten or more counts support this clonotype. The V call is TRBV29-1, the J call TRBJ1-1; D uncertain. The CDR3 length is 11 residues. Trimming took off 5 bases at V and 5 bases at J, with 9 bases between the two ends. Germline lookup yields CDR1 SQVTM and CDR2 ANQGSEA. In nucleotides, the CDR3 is TGCAGCGTTACCCGGGCGACTGAAGCTTTCTTT. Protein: CSVTRATEAFF.

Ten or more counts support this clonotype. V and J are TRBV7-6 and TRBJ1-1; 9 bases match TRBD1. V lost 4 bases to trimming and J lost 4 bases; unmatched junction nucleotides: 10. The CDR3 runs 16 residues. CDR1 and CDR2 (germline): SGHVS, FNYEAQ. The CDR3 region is CASSSLGQGRGTEAFF. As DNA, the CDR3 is TGTGCCAGCAGCTCCCTAGGACAGGGGAGGGGCACTGAAGCTTTCTTT.

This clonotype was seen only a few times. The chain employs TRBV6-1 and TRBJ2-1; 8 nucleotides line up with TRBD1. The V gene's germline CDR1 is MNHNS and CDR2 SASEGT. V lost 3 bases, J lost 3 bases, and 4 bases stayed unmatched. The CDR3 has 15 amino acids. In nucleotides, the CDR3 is TGTGCCAGCAGTGATAGTACAGGGGGCTACAATGAGCAGTTCTTC. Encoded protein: CASSDSTGGYNEQFF.

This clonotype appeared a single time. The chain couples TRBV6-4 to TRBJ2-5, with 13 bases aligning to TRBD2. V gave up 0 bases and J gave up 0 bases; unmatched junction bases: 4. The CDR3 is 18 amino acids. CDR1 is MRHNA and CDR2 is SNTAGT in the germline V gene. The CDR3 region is CASSDSTSGRTYQETQYF. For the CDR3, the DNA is TGTGCCAGCAGTGACTCGACTAGCGGGAGGACTTACCAAGAGACCCAGTACTTC.

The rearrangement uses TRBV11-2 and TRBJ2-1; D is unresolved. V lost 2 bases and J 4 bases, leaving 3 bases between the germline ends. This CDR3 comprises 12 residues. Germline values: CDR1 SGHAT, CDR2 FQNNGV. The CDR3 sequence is CASSLWYNEQFF. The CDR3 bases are TGTGCCAGCAGCTTATGGTACAATGAGCAGTTCTTC.

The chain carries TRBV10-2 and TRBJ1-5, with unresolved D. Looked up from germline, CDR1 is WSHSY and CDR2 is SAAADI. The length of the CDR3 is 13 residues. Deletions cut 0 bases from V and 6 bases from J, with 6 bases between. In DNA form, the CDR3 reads TGCGCCAGCAGTGAGTCGAGGATTCAGCCCCAGCATTTT. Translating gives CASSESRIQPQHF.